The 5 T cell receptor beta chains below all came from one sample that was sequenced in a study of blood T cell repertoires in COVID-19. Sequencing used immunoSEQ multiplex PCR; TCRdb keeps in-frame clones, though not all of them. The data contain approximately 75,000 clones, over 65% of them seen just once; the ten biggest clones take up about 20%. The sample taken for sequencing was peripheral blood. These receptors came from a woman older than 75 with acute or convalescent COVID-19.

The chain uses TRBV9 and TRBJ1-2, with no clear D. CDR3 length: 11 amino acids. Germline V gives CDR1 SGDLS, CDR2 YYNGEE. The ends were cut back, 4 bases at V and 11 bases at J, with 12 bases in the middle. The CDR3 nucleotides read TGTGCCAGCAGCAAAAATCGGGAATACACCTTC. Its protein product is CASSKNREYTF.

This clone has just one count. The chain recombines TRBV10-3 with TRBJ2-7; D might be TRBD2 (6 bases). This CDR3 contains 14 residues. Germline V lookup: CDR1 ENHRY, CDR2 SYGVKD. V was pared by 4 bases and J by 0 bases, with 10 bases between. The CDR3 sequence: CAISAGLSSYEQYF. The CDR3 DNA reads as TGTGCCATCAGTGCCGGACTAAGCTCCTACGAGCAGTACTTC.

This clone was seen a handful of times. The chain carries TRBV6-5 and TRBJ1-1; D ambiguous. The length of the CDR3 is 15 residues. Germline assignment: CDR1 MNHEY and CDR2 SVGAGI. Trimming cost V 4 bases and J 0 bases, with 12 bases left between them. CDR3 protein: CASSSIGRMNTEAFF. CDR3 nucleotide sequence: TGTGCCAGCAGTTCGATAGGGAGGATGAACACTGAAGCTTTCTTT.

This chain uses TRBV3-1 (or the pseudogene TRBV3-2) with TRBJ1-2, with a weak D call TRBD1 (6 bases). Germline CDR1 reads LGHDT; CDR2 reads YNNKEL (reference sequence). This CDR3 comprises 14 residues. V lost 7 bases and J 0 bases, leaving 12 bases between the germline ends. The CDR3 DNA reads TGTGCCAGCAACCACAGGGCCACTAACTATGGCTACACCTTC. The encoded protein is CASNHRATNYGYTF.

In DNA, the CDR3 is TGTGCCAGCAGCGGCGGTACCGGGACTCAACCGACCGGGGAGCTGTTTTTT. It is translated as CASSGGTGTQPTGELFF. The rearrangement links TRBV9 to TRBJ2-2, with D perhaps TRBD2 (6 bases). Trimming removed 3 bases from V and 5 bases from J, with 20 bases in between. Germline V gene sequence: CDR1 SGDLS, CDR2 YYNGEE. The CDR3 totals 17 residues.